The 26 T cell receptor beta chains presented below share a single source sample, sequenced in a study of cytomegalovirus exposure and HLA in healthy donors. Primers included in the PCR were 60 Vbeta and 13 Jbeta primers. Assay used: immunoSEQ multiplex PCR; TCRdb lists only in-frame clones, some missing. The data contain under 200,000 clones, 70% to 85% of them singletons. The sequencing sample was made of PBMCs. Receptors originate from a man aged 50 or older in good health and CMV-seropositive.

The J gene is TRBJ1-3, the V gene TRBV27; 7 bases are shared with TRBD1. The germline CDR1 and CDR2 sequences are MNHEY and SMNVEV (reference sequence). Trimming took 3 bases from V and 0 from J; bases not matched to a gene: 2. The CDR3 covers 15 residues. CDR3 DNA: TGTGCCAGCAGTTTGGGACAGAGCTCTGGAAACACCATATATTTT. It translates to CASSLGQSSGNTIYF.

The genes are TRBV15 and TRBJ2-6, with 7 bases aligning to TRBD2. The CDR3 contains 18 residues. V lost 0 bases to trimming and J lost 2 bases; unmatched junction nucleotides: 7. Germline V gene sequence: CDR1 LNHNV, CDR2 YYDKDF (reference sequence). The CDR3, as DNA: TGTGCCACCAGCAGAGATTGGGAGGGGAACGCTGGGGCCAACGTCCTGACTTTC. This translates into CATSRDWEGNAGANVLTF.

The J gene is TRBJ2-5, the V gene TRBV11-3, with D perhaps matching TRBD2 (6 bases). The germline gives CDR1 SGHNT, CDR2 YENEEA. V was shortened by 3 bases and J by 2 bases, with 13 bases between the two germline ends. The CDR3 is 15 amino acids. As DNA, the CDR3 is TGTGCCAGCAGCTTGGGGCTGGGGGGACAAGAGACCCAGTACTTC. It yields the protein CASSLGLGGQETQYF.

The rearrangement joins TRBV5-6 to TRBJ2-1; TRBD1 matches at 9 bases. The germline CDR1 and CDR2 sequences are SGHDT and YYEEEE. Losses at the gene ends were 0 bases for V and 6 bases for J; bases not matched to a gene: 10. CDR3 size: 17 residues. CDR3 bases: TGTGCCAGCAGCTTGGTGTCCGGGACAGGGCTTCTCAATGAGCAGTTCTTC. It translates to CASSLVSGTGLLNEQFF.

CDR3 residues: CASSPPASANEKLFF. DNA of the CDR3: TGTGCCAGCTCACCACCTGCGTCGGCTAATGAAAAACTGTTTTTT. The rearrangement links TRBV18 to TRBJ1-4; D call uncertain. Germline assignment: CDR1 KGHSH and CDR2 LQKENI. Trimming took 0 bases from V and 3 from J, leaving 8 bases between them. The CDR3 runs to 15 residues.

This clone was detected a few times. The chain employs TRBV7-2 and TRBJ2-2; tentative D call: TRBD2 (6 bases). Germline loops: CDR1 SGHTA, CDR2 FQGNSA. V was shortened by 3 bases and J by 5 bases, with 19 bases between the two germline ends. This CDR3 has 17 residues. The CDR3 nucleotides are TGTGCCAGCAGCTTCCCGCGGGGTAGCGGCCGGACCGGGGAGCTGTTTTTT. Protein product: CASSFPRGSGRTGELFF.

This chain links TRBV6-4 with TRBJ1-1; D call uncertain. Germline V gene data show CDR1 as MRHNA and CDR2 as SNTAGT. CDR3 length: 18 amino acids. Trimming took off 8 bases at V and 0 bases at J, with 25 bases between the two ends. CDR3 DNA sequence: TGTGCCAGCGGCCAGGTGATGGGCAGAAACATAATGAACACTGAAGCTTTCTTT. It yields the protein CASGQVMGRNIMNTEAFF.

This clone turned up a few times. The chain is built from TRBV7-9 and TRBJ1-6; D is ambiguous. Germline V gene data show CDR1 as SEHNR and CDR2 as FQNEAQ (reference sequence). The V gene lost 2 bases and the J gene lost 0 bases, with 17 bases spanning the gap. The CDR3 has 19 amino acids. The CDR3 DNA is TGTGCCAGCAGCTTATTTACCCAACACTATTCCTCCTATAATTCACCCCTCCACTTT. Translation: CASSLFTQHYSSYNSPLHF. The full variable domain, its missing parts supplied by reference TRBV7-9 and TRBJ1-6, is DTGVSQNPRHKITKRGQNVTFRCDPISEHNRLYWYRQTLGQGPEFLTYFQNEAQLEKSRLLSDRFSAERPKGSFSTLEIQRTEQGDSAMYLCASSLFTQHYSSYNSPLHFGNGTRLTVT.

The CDR3 bases are TGTGCCAGCAGCTTGCGGGGGGGCAAAGGGGAGCTGTTTTTT. It is translated as CASSLRGGKGELFF. V gene TRBV11-3 combines with J gene TRBJ2-2; 9 bases fit TRBD2. V was clipped by 3 bases and J by 8 bases; unmatched bases: 4. Germline V lookup: CDR1 SGHNT, CDR2 YENEEA. The CDR3 runs to 14 residues.

CDR3 sequence: CASRSGTGRWGQYF. The CDR3 nucleotides are TGTGCCAGCCGATCCGGGACAGGGAGGTGGGGGCAGTACTTC. The chain recombines TRBV6-5 with TRBJ2-7; 9 nucleotides align to TRBD1. V lost 8 bases, J lost 9 bases, and 14 bases stayed unmatched. Germline loops: CDR1 MNHEY, CDR2 SVGAGI. The CDR3 loop spans 14 amino acids.

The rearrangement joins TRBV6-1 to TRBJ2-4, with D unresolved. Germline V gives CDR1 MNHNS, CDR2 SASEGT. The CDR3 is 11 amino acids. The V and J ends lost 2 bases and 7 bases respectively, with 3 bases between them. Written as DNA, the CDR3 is TGTGCCAGCAGTGAACTGAACATTCAGTACTTC. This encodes CASSELNIQYF.

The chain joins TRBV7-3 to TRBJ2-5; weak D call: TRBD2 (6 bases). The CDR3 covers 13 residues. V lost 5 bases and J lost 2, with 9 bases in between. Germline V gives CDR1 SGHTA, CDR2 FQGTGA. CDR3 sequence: CASSPAGQETQYF. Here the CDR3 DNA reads TGTGCCAGCAGCCCCGCGGGACAAGAGACCCAGTACTTC. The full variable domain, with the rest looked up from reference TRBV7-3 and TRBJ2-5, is GAGVSQTPSNKVTEKGKYVELRCDPISGHTALYWYRQSLGQGPEFLIYFQGTGAADDSGLPNDRFFAVRPEGSVSTLKIQRTERGDSAVYLCASSPAGQETQYFGPGTRLLVL.

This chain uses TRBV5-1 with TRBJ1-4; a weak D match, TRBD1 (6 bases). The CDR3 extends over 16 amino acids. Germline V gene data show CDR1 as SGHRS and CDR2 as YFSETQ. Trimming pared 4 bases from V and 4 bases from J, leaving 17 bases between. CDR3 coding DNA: TGCGCCAGCAGCCCGACCGGGGGGCAGAATAATGAAAAACTGTTTTTT. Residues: CASSPTGGQNNEKLFF.

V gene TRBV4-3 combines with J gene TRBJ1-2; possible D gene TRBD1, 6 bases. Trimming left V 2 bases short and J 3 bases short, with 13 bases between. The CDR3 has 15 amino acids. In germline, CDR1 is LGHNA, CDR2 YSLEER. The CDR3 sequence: CASSQTIGTHYGYTF. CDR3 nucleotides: TGCGCCAGCAGCCAAACGATAGGGACACACTATGGCTACACCTTC.

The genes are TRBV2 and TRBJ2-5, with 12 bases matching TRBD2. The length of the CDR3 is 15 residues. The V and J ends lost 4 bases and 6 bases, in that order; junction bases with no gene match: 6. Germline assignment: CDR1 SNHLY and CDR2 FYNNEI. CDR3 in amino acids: CASSAGLAGPKTQYF. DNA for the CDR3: TGTGCCAGCAGTGCCGGACTAGCGGGACCTAAGACCCAGTACTTC.

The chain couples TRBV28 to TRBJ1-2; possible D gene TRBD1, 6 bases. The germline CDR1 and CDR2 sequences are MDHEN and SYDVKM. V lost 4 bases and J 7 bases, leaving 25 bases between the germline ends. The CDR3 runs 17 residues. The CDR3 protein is CASSSTSGTFPLGGYTF. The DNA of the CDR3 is TGTGCCAGCAGTTCCACGTCCGGGACATTCCCCTTAGGTGGCTACACCTTC.

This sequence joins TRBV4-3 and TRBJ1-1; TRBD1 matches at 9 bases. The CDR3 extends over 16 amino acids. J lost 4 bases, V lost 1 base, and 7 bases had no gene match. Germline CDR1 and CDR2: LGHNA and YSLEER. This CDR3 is CASSQGLGQGGTEAFF. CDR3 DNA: TGCGCCAGCAGCCAAGGGTTGGGACAGGGCGGCACTGAAGCTTTCTTT.

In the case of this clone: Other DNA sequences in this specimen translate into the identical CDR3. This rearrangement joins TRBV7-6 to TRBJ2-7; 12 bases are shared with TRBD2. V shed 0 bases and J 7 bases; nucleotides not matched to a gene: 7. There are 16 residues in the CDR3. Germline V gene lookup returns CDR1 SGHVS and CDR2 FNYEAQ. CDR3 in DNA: TGTGCCAGCAGCTTAGCGTCTAGCGGGGGGGCATATGAGCAGTACTTC. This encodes CASSLASSGGAYEQYF.

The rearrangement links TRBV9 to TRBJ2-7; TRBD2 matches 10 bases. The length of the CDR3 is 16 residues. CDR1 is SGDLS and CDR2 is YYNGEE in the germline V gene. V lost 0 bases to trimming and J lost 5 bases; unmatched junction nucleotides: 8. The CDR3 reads CASSVASLAGVNEQYF. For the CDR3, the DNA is TGTGCCAGCAGCGTAGCTTCCCTAGCGGGGGTTAACGAGCAGTACTTC.

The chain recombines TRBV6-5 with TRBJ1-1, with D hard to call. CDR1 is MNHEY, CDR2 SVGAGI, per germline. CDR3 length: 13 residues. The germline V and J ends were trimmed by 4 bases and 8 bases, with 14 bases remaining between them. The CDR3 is CASSLRAGLEAFF. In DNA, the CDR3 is TGTGCCAGCAGTTTACGGGCGGGGTTGGAAGCTTTCTTT.

CDR3 bases: TGTGCCAGCAGCTTCCTAGACAGGGTGAATCAGCCCCAGCATTTT. Translating it yields CASSFLDRVNQPQHF. This chain links TRBV7-8 with TRBJ1-5; 7 nucleotides line up with TRBD1. This CDR3 contains 15 residues. Germline V gene data show CDR1 as SGHVS and CDR2 as FQNEAQ. The trim removed 3 bases at V and 4 bases at J, leaving 6 bases unmatched.

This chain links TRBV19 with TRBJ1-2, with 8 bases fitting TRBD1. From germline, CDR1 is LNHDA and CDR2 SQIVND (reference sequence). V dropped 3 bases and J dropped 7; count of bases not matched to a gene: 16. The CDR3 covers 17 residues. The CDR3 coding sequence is TGTGCCAGTAGTATCCGTTCAGGGGGCGCTTTCTCGGGTGGCTACACCTTC. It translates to CASSIRSGGAFSGGYTF. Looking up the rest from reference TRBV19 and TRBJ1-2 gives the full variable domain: DGGITQSPKYLFRKEGQNVTLSCEQNLNHDAMYWYRQDPGQGLRLIYYSQIVNDFQKGDIAEGYSVSREKKESFPLTVTSAQKNPTAFYLCASSIRSGGAFSGGYTFGSGTRLTVV.

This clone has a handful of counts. This CDR3 is CASSRGWMNTEAFF. The DNA for the CDR3 is TGTGCCAGCAGCCGAGGGTGGATGAACACTGAAGCTTTCTTT. The chain combines TRBV11-2 with TRBJ1-1; D gene ambiguous. Germline CDR1 and CDR2: SGHAT and FQNNGV. The CDR3 covers 14 residues. Trimming cost V 5 bases and J 0 bases, with 10 bases left between them.

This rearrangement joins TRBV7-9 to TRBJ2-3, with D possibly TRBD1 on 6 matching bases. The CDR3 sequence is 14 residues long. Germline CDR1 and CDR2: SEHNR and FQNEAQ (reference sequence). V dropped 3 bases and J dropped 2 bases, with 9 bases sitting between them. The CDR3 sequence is CASSFRQDTDTQYF. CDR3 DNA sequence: TGTGCCAGCAGCTTTCGACAGGACACAGATACGCAGTATTTT.

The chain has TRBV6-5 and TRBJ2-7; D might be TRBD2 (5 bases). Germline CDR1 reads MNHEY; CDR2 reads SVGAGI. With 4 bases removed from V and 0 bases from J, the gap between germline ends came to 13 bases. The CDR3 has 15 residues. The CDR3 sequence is CASSFGDGNSYEQYF. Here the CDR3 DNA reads TGTGCCAGCAGTTTCGGAGACGGGAACTCCTACGAGCAGTACTTC.

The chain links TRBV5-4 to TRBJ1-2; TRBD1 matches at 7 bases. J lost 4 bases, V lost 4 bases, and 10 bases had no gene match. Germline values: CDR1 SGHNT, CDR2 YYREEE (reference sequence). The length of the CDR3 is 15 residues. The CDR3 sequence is CASSVDRVGGYGYTF. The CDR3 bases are TGTGCCAGCAGCGTAGACAGGGTGGGGGGCTATGGCTACACCTTC.